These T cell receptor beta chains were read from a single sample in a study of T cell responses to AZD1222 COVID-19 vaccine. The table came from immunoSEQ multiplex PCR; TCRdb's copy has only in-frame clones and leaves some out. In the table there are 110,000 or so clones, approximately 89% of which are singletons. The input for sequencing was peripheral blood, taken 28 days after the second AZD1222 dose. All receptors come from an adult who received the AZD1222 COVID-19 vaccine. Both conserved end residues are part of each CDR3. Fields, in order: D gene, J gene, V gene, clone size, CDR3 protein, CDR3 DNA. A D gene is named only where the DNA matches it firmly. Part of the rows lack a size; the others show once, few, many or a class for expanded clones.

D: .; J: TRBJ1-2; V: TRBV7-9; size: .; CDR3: CASSFTSQPGDGYTF; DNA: TGTGCCAGCAGCTTCACTTCCCAGCCTGGCGATGGCTACACCTTC
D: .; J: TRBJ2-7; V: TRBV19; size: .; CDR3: CASSEGGLAIYEQYF; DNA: TGTGCCAGTAGTGAGGGGGGTTTGGCAATCTACGAGCAGTACTTC
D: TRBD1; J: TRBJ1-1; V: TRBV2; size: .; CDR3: CASTRQGEGTEAFF; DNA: TGTGCCAGCACCCGACAGGGTGAGGGTACTGAAGCTTTCTTT
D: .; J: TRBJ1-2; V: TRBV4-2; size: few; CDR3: CASSQDQQDRYGYTF; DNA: TGTGCCAGCAGCCAAGATCAACAGGATCGCTATGGCTACACCTTC
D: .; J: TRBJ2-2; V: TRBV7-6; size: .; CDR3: CASSPMDRNTGELFF; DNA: TGTGCCAGCAGCCCTATGGACAGGAACACCGGGGAGCTGTTTTTT
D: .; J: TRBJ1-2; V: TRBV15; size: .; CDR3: CATSSSPPGGANYGYTF; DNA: TGTGCCACCAGCAGTTCCCCGCCGGGGGGAGCTAACTATGGCTACACCTTC
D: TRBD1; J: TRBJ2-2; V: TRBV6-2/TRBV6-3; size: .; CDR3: CASSGTGGSGELFF; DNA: TGTGCCAGCAGTGGGACAGGGGGTTCCGGGGAGCTGTTTTTT
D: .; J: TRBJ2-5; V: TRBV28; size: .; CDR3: CASSLATPAETQYF; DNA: TGTGCCAGCAGTTTGGCTACTCCGGCAGAGACCCAGTACTTC
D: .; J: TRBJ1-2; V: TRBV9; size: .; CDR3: CASSFRSGPVYGYTF; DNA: TGTGCCAGCAGCTTCCGATCGGGCCCTGTTTATGGCTACACCTTC
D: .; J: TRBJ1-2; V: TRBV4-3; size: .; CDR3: CASSQDGGQDYGYTF; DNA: TGCGCCAGCAGCCAAGATGGAGGGCAGGACTATGGCTACACCTTC
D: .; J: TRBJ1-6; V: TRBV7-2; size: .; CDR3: CASSLILGRTSSYNSPLHF; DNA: TGTGCCAGCAGCTTAATCCTGGGTCGGACGAGCTCCTATAATTCACCCCTCCACTTT
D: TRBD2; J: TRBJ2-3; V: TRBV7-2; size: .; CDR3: CASSLAGGGAGDTQYF; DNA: TGTGCCAGCAGCTTAGCCGGCGGGGGGGCCGGAGATACGCAGTATTTT
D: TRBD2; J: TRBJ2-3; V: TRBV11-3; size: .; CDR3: CASSLGTSGHNTDTQYF; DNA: TGTGCCAGCAGCTTAGGGACTAGTGGTCATAACACAGATACGCAGTATTTT
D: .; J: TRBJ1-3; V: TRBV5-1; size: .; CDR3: CASSSGSISGNTIYF; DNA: TGCGCCAGCAGCTCGGGGTCAATCTCTGGAAACACCATATATTTT
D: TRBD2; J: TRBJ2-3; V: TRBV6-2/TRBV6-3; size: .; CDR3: CASSPNWGGSYTDTQYF; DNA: TGTGCCAGCAGCCCTAACTGGGGGGGATCTTACACAGATACGCAGTATTTT
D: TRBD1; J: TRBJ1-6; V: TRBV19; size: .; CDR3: CASRWDSNSPLHF; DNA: TGTGCCAGTAGGTGGGACAGTAATTCACCCCTCCACTTT